What follows is one T cell receptor beta chain and its context. The method was immunoSEQ multiplex PCR; TCRdb's version includes in-frame clones alone and lacks a portion of them. This table holds some 510,000 clones, approximately 90% found once. These data belong to a study of blood T cell repertoires in COVID-19. V lost 5 bases and J lost 0; bases outside the gene matches: 0. The CDR3 sequence is 14 residues long. CDR1 is SEHNR, CDR2 FQNEAQ, per germline (reference sequence). The sample comprised PBMCs or T cells enriched from blood (not recorded which). The chain carries TRBV7-9 and TRBJ2-3; 9 positions agree with TRBD1. This receptor was obtained from a woman in her thirties or forties who had recovered from COVID-19. CDR3 region: CASSGTGSTDTQYF. The DNA for the CDR3 is TGTGCCAGCAGCGGGACAGGGAGCACAGATACGCAGTATTTT. The whole variable domain, remainder taken from reference TRBV7-9 and TRBJ2-3, is DTGVSQNPRHKITKRGQNVTFRCDPISEHNRLYWYRQTLGQGPEFLTYFQNEAQLEKSRLLSDRFSAERPKGSFSTLEIQRTEQGDSAMYLCASSGTGSTDTQYFGPGTRLTVL.